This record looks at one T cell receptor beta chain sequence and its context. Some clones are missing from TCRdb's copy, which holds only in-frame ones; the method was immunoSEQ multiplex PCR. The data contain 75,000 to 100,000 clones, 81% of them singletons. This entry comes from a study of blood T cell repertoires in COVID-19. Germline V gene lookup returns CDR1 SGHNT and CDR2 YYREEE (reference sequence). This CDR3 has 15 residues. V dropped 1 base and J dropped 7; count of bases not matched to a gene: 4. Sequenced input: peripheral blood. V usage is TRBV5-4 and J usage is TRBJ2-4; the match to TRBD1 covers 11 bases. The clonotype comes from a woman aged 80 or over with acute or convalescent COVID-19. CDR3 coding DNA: TGTGCCAGCAGCTTGTCTGGGACAGGGGGGAACATTCAGTACTTC. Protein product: CASSLSGTGGNIQYF.